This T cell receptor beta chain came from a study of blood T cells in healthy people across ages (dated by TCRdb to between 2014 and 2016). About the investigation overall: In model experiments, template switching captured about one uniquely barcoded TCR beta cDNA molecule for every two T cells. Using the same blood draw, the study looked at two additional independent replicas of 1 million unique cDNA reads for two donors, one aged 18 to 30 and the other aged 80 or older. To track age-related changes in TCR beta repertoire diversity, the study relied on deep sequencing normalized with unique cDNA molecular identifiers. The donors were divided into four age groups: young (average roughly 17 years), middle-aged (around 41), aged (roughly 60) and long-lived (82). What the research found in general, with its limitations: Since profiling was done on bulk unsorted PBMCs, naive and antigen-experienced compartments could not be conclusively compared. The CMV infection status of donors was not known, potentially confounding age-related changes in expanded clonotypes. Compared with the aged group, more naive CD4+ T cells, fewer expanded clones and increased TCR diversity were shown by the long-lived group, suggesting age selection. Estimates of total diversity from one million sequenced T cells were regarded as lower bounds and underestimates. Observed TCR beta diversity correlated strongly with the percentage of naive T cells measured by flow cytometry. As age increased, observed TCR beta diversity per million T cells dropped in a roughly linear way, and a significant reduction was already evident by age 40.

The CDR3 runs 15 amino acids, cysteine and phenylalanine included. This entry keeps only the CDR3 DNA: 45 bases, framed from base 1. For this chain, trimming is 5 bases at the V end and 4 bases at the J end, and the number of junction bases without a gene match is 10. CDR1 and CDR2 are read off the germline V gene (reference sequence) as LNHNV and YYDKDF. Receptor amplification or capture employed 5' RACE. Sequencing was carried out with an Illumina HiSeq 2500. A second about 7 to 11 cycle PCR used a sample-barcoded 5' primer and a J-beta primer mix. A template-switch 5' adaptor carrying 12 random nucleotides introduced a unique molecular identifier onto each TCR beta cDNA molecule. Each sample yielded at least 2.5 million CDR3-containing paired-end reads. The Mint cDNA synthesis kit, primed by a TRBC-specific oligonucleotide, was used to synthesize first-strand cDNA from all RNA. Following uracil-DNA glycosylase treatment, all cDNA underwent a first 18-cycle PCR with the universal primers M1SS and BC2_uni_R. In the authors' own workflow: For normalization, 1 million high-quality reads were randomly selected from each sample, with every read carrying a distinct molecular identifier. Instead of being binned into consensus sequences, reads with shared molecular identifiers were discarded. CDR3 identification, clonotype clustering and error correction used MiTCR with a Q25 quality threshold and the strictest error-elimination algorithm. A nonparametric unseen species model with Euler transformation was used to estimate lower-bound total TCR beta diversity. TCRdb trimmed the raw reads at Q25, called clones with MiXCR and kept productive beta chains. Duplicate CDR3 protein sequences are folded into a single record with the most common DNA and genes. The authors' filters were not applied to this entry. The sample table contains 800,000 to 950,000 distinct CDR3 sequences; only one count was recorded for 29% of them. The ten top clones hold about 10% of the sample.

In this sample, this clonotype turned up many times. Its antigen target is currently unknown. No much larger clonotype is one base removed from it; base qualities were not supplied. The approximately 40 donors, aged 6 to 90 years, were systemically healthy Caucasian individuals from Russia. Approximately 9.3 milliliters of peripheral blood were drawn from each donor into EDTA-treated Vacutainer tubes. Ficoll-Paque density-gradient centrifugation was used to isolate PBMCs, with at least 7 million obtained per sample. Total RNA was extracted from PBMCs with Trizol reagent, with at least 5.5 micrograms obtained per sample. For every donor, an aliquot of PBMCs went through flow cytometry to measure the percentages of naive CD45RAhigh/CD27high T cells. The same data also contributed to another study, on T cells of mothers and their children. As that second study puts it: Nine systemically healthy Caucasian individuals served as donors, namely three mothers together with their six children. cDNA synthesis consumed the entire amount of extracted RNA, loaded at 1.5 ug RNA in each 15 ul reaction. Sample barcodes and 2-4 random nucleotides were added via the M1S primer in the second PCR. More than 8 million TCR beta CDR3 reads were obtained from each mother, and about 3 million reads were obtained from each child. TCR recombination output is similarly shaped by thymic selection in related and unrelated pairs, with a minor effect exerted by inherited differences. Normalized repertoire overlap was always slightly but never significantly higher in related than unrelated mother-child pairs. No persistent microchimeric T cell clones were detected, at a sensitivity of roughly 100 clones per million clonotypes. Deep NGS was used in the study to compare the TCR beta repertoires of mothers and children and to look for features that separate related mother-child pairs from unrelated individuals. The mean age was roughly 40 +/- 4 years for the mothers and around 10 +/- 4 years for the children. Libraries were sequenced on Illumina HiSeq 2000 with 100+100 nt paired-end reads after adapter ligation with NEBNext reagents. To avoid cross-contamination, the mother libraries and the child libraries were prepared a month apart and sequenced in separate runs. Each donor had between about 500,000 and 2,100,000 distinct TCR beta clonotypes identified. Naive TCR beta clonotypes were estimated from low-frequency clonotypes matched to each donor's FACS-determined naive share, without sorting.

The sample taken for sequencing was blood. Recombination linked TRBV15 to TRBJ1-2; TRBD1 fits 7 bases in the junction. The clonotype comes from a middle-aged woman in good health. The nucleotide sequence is TGTGCCACCAGCCCGGGGACAGCGGGGGTCTATGGCTACACCTTC. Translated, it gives CATSPGTAGVYGYTF.